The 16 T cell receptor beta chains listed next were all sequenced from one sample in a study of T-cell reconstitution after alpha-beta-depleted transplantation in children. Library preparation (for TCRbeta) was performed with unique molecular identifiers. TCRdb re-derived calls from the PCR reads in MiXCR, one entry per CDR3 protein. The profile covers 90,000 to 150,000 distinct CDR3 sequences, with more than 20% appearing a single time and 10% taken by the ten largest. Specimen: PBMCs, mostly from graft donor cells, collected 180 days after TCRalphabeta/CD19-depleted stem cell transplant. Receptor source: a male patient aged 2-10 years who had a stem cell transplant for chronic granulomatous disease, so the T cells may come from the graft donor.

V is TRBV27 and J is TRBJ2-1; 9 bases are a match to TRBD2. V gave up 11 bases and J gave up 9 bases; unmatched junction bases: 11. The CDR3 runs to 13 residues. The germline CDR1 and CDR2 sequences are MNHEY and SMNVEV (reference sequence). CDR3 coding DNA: TGTGCCTGCAAGGCTAGCGGGAAAGGTGAGCAGTTCTTC. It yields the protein CACKASGKGEQFF.

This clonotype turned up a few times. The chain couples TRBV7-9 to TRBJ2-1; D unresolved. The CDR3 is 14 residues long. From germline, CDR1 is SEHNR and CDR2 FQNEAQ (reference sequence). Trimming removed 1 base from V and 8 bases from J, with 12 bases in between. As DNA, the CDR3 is TGTGCCAGCAGCTTAGTTGCCAGTACCCATGAGCAGTTCTTC. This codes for CASSLVASTHEQFF. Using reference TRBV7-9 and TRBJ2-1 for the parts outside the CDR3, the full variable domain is DTGVSQNPRHKITKRGQNVTFRCDPISEHNRLYWYRQTLGQGPEFLTYFQNEAQLEKSRLLSDRFSAERPKGSFSTLEIQRTEQGDSAMYLCASSLVASTHEQFFGPGTRLTVL.

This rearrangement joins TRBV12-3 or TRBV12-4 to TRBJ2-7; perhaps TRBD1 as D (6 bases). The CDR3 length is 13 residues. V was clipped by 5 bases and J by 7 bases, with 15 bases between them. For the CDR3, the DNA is TGTGCCAGCAGTCCCCACAGGGTAGGGGAGCAGTACTTC. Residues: CASSPHRVGEQYF.

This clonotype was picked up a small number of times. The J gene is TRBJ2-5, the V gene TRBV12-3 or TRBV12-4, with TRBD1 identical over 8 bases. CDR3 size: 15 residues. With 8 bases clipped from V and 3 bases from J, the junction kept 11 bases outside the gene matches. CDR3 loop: CASGGPTGAKETQYF. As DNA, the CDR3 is TGTGCCAGCGGCGGACCGACAGGGGCCAAAGAGACCCAGTACTTC.

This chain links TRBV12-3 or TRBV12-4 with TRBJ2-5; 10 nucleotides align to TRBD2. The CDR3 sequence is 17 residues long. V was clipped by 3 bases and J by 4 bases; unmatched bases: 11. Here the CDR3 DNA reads TGTGCCAGCAGTTTGGGACAGCGGGGGGGCCTTACAGAGACCCAGTACTTC. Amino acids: CASSLGQRGGLTETQYF.

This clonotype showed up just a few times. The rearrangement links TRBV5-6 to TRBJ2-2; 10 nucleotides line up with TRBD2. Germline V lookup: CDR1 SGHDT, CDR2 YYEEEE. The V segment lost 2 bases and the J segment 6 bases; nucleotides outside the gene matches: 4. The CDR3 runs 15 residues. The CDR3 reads CASSFGLADPGELFF. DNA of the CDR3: TGTGCCAGCAGCTTTGGACTAGCGGATCCCGGGGAGCTGTTTTTT.

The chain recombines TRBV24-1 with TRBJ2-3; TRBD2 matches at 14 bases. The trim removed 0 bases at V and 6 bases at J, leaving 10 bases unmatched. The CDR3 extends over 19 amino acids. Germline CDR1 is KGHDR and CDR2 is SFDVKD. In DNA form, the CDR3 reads TGTGCCACCAGTGATTTGCCGCCCGGGACTAGCGGGAGTCCGGATACGCAGTATTTT. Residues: CATSDLPPGTSGSPDTQYF.

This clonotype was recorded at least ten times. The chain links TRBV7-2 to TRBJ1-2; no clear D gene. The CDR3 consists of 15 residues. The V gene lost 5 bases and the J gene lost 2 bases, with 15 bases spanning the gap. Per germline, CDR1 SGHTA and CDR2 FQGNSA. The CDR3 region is CASSLKLGSNYGYTF. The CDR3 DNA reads TGTGCCAGCAGCCTTAAATTAGGGAGCAACTATGGCTACACCTTC.

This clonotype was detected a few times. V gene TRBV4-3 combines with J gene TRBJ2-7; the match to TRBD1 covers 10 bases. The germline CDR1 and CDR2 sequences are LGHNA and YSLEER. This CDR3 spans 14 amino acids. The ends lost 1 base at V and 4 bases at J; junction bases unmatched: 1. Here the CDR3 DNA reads TGCGCCAGCAGCCAAGGGGACAGGGGTTACGAGCAGTACTTC. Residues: CASSQGDRGYEQYF.

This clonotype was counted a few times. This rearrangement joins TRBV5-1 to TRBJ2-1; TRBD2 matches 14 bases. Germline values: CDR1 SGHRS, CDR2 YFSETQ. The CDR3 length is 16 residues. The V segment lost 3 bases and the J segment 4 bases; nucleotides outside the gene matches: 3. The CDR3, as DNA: TGCGCCAGCAGCTGGGGACTAGCGGGAGAATACAATGAGCAGTTCTTC. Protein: CASSWGLAGEYNEQFF.

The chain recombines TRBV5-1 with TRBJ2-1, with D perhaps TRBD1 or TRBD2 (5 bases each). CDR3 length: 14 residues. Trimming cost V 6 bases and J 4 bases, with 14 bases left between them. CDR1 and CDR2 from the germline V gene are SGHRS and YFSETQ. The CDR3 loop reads CASMGTNSYNEQFF. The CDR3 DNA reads TGCGCCAGCATGGGGACCAACTCTTACAATGAGCAGTTCTTC. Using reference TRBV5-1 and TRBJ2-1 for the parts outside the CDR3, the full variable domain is KAGVTQTPRYLIKTRGQQVTLSCSPISGHRSVSWYQQTPGQGLQFLFEYFSETQRNKGNFPGRFSGRQFSNSRSEMNVSTLELGDSALYLCASMGTNSYNEQFFGPGTRLTVL.

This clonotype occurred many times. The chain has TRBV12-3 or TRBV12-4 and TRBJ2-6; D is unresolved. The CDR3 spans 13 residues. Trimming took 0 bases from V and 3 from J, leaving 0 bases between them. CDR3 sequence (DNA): TGTGCCAGCAGTTTAGCTGGGGCCAACGTCCTGACTTTC. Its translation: CASSLAGANVLTF.

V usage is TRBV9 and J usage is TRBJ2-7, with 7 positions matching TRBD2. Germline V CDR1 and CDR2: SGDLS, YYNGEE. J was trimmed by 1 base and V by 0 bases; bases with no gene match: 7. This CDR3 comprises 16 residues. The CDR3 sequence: CASSVGVTSESYEQYF. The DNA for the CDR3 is TGTGCCAGCAGCGTAGGGGTAACTAGCGAGTCCTACGAGCAGTACTTC.

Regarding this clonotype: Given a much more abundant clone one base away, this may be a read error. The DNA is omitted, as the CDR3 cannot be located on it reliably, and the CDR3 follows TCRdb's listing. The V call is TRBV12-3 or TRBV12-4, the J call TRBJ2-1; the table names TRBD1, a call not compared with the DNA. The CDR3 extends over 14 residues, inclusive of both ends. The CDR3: CASSLERDVGGQFF.

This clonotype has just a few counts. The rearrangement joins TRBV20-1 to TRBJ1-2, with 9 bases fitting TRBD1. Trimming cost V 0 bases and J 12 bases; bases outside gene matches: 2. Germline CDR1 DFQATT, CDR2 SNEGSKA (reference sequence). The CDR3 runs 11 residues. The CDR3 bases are TGCAGTGCTAGAGACCACAGGGGGCACACCTTC. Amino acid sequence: CSARDHRGHTF.

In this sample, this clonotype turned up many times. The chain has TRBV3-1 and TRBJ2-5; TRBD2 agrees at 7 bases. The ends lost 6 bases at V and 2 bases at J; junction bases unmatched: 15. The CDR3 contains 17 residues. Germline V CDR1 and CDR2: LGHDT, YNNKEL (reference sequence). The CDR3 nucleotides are TGTGCCAGCAGACTGGACCCTCACCGGGGGGATCAAGAGACCCAGTACTTC. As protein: CASRLDPHRGDQETQYF.